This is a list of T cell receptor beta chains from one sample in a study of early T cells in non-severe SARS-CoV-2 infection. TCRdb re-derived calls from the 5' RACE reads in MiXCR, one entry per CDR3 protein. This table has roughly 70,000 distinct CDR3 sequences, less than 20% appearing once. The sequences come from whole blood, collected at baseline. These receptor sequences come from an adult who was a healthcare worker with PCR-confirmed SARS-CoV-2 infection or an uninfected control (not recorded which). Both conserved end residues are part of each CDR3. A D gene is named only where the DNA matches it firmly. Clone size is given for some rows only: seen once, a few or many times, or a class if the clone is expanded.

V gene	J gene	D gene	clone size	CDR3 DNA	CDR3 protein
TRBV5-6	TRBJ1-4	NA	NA	TGTGCCAGCAGCCTGGGACCCGTAGGGAGTGAAAAACTGTTTTTT	CASSLGPVGSEKLFF
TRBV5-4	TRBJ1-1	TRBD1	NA	TGTGCCAGCAGCTTGGCTCCCAGACAGGGTATCAACTCCGCAAGAGAAGCTTTCTTT	CASSLAPRQGINSAREAFF
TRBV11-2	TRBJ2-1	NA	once	TGTGCCAGCGGTCGGGAGAGCTCCTACAATGAGCAGTTCTTC	CASGRESSYNEQFF
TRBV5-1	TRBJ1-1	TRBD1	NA	TGCGCCAGCAGCTCGGGACAGGGGGCGTCAGAAGCTTTCTTT	CASSSGQGASEAFF
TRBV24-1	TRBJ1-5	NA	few	TGTGCCACCGGACATGGCAATCAGCCCCAGCATTTT	CATGHGNQPQHF
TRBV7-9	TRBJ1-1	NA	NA	TGTGCCAGCAGCACGGAGGGTTGGCAGGGCGTGGACACTGAAGCTTTCTTT	CASSTEGWQGVDTEAFF
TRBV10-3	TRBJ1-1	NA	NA	TGTGCCATCAAACCAATCAGCGACCAGAACACTGAAGCTTTCTTT	CAIKPISDQNTEAFF
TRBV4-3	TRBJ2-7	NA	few	TGCGCCAGCAGCCAAGACTACAACTCCTACGAGCAGTACTTC	CASSQDYNSYEQYF
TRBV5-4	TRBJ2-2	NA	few	TGTGCCAGCAGCTTGAGTGGGACTCGCACCGGGGAGCTGTTTTTT	CASSLSGTRTGELFF
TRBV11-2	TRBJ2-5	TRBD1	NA	TGTGCCAGCAGCTCAACCGGGATAGGGGGCGGAGAGACCCAGTACTTC	CASSSTGIGGGETQYF
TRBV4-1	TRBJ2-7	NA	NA	TGCGCCAGCAGCCCAGGGAGCGCAGGGGGGTACGAGCAGTACTTC	CASSPGSAGGYEQYF
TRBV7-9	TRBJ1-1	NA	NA	TGTGCCAGCAGCAGTAACAGGGTAGCTTTCTTT	CASSSNRVAFF
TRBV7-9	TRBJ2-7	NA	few	TGTGCCAGCAGCCTAGGGAGAACCTACGAGCAGTACTTC	CASSLGRTYEQYF
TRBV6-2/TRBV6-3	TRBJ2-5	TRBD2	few	TGTGCCAGCAGCGATCCTTGGACTAGCGGGAGAGAGACCCAGTACTTC	CASSDPWTSGRETQYF
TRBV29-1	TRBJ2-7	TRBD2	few	TGCAGCGCCGGGACTAGCGGGAGCCTGCAGTACTTC	CSAGTSGSLQYF
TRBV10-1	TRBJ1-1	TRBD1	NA	TGCGCCAGCGGACAGGGGAAATCTGAAGCTTTCTTT	CASGQGKSEAFF
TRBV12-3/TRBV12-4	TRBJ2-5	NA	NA	TGTGCCAGCAGTCCCGAGAACCAAGAGACCCAGTACTTC	CASSPENQETQYF
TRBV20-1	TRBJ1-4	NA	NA	TGCAGTATAGGCGGTCAGAATGAAAAACTGTTTTTT	CSIGGQNEKLFF
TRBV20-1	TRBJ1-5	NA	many	TGCAGTGCAACAGGACTAACAGGGTACGGTCAGCCCCAGCATTTT	CSATGLTGYGQPQHF
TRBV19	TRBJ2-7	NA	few	TGTGCCAGTAGTATAAGCTGGCAGGCTTTATCCTACGAGCAGTACTTC	CASSISWQALSYEQYF
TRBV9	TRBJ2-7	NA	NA	TGTGCCAGCAGCCCACCGGAGGGCATCGAGCAGTACTTC	CASSPPEGIEQYF
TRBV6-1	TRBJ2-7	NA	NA	TGTGCCAGCAGCGGAGATGCGGGCCGGGCGAACGAGCAGTACTTC	CASSGDAGRANEQYF
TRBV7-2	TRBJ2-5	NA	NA	TGTGCCAGCAGCCCCCAGGGATTAGAGACCCAGTACTTC	CASSPQGLETQYF
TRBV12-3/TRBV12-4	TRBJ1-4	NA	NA	TGTGCCAGCAGTTTCCGACAGAATGAAAAACTGTTTTTT	CASSFRQNEKLFF
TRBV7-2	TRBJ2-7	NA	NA	TGTGCCAGCACCTTTGCCCCGAGCCTGAGGGCGGCCTACGAGCAGTACTTC	CASTFAPSLRAAYEQYF
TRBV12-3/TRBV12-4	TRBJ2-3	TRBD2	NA	TGTGCCAGCCGTCAAGGACTAGTTACAGATACGCAGTATTTT	CASRQGLVTDTQYF
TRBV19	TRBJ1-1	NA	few	TGTGCCAGTAGTATTGCGGGGGCTAGGACTGAAGCTTTCTTT	CASSIAGARTEAFF
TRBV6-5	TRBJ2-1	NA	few	TGTGCCAGCAGCCTAAACCTTAACAATGAGCAGTTCTTC	CASSLNLNNEQFF
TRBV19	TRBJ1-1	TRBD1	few	TGTGCCAGTAGGCGGGACAGTCCTGGATCTGAAGCTTTCTTT	CASRRDSPGSEAFF
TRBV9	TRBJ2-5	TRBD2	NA	TGTGCCAGCAGCGGGGACACCGGGACTAGGAGGAAAGAGACCCAGTACTTC	CASSGDTGTRRKETQYF
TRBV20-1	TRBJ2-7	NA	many	TGCAGTGCTAACAGGGTGGCGTCCGAGCAGTACTTC	CSANRVASEQYF
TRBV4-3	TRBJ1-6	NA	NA	TGCGCCAGCAGCCAAGATCTGGATTCACCCCTCCACTTT	CASSQDLDSPLHF
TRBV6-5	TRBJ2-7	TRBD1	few	TGTGCCAGCAGTTACTCCGTCGGGACAGGAAACTACGAGCAGTACTTC	CASSYSVGTGNYEQYF
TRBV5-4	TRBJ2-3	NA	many	TGTGCCAGCAGCTTGAAGGACCTCACAGATACGCAGTATTTT	CASSLKDLTDTQYF
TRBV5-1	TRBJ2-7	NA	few	TGCGCCAGCAGCTTGAACAGCCAGCTTTCCTACGAGCAGTACTTC	CASSLNSQLSYEQYF
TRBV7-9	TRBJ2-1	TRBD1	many	TGTGCCAGCAGCCGCAGGGGACAGGGGGCGGCCACCTCCTACAATGAGCAGTTCTTC	CASSRRGQGAATSYNEQFF
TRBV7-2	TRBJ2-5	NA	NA	TGTGCCAGCAGCTCACAGGGTACGCAAGAGACCCAGTACTTC	CASSSQGTQETQYF
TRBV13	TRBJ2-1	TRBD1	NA	TGTGCCAGCAGCCCGCCGGGACAGTACAATGAGCAGTTCTTC	CASSPPGQYNEQFF
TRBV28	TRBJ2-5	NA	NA	TGTGCCAGCAGTTTATCCGGCCTGGGGGGTTGGGAGACCCAGTACTTC	CASSLSGLGGWETQYF
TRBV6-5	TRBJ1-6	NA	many	TGTGCCAGCAGCCTCGACCATACACCCGGCAATTCACCCCTCCACTTT	CASSLDHTPGNSPLHF
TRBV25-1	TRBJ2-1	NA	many	TGTGCCAGCAGTGAATCCCCCCGCGCAGGGGGGTCCTACAATGAGCAGTTCTTC	CASSESPRAGGSYNEQFF